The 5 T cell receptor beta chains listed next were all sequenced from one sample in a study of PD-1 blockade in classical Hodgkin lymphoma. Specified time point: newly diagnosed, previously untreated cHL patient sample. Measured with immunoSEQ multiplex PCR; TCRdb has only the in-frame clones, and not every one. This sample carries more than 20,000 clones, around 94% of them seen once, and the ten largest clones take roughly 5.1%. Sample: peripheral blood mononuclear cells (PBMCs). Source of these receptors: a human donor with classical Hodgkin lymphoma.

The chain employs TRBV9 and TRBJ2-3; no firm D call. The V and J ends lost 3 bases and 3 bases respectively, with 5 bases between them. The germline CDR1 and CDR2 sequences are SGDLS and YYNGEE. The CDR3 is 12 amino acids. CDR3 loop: CASSAPTDTQYF. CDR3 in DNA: TGTGCCAGCAGCGCCCCAACAGATACGCAGTATTTT. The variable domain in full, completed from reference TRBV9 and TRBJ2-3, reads DSGVTQTPKHLITATGQRVTLRCSPRSGDLSVYWYQQSLDQGLQFLIQYYNGEERAKGNILERFSAQQFPDLHSELNLSSLELGDSALYFCASSAPTDTQYFGPGTRLTVL.

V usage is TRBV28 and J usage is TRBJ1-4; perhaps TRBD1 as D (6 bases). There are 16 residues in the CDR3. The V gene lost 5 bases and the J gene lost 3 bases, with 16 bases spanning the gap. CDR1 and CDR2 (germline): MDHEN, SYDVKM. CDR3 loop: CASSGSTGSSNEKLFF. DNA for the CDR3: TGTGCCAGCAGTGGATCTACAGGGTCTTCTAATGAAAAACTGTTTTTT.

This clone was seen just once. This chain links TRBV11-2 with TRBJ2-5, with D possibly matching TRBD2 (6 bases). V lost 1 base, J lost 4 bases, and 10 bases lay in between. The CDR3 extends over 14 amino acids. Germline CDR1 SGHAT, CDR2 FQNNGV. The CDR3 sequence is CASSLGGARETQYF. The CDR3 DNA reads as TGTGCCAGCAGCTTAGGCGGGGCCCGAGAGACCCAGTACTTC.

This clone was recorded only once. The CDR3 DNA sequence: TGCAGCGTTGAAGACAGCTATTCCAACTATGGCTACACCTTC. Translation: CSVEDSYSNYGYTF. The J gene is TRBJ1-2, the V gene TRBV29-1; D is unresolved. CDR1 and CDR2 from the germline V gene are SQVTM and ANQGSEA. The CDR3 loop spans 14 amino acids. V was clipped by 0 bases and J by 2 bases, with 10 bases between them.

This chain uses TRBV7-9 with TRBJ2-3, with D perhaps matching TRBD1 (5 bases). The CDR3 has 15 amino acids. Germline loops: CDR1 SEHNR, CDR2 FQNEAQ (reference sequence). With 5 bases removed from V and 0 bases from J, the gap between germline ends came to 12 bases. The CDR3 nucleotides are TGTGCCAGCAGCATTGGACAACCTAGCACAGATACGCAGTATTTT. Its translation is CASSIGQPSTDTQYF.